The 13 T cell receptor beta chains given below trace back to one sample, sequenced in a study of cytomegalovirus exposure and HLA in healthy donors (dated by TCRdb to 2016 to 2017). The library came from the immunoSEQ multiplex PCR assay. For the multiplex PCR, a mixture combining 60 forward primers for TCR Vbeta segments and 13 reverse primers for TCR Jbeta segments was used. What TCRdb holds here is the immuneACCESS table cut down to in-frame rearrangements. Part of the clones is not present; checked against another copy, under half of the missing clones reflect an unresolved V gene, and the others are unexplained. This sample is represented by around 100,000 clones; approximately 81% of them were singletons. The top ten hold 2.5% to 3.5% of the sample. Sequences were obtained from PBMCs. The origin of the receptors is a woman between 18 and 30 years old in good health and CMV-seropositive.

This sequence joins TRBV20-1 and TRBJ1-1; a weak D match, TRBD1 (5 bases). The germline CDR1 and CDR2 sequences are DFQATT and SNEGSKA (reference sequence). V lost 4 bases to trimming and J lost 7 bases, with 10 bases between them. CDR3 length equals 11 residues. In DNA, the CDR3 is TGCAGTGCTAAGGCGCAGGGTGAAGCTTTCTTT. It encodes CSAKAQGEAFF.

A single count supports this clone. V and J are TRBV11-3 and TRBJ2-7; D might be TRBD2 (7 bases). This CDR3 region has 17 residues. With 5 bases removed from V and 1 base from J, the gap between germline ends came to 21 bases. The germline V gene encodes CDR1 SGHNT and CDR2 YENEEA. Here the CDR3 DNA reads TGTGCCAGCAGCCTCTCCTACGGGGGGCCACCATCCTACGAGCAGTACTTC. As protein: CASSLSYGGPPSYEQYF.

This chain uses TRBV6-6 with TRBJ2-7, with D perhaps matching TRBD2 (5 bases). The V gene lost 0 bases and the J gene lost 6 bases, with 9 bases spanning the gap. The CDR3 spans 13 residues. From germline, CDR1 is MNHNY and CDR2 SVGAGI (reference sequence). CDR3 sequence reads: CASSYSASLEQYF. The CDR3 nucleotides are TGTGCCAGCAGTTACTCGGCTAGCCTCGAGCAGTACTTC.

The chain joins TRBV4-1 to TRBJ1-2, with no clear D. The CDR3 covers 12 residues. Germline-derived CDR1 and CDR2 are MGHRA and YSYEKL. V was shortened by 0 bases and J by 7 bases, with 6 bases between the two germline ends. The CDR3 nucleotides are TGCGCCAGCAGCCAAGACGGGAGTGGCTACACCTTC. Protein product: CASSQDGSGYTF.

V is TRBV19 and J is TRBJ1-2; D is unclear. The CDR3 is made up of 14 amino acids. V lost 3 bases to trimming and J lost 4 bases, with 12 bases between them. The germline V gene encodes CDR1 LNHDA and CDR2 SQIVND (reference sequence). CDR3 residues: CASSMGRAGYGYTF. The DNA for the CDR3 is TGTGCCAGTAGTATGGGGAGGGCGGGCTATGGCTACACCTTC. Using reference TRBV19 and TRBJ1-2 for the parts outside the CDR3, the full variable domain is DGGITQSPKYLFRKEGQNVTLSCEQNLNHDAMYWYRQDPGQGLRLIYYSQIVNDFQKGDIAEGYSVSREKKESFPLTVTSAQKNPTAFYLCASSMGRAGYGYTFGSGTRLTVV.

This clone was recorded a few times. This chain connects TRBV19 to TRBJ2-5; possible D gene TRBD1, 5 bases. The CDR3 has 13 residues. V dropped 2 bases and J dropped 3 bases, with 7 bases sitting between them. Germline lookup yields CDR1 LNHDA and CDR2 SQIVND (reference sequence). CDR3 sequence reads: CASSIRGKETQYF. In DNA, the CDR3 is TGTGCCAGTAGTATAAGGGGCAAAGAGACCCAGTACTTC.

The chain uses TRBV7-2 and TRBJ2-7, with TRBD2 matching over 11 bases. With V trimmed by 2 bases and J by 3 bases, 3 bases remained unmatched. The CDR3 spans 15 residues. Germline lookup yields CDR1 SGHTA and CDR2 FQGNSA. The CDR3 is CASSLTSGSIYEQYF. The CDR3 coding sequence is TGTGCCAGCAGCTTAACTAGCGGGAGTATCTACGAGCAGTACTTC.

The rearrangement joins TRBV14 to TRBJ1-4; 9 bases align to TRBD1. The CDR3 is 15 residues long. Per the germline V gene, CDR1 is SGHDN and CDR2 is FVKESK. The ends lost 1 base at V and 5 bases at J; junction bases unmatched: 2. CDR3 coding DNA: TGTGCCAGCAGCCAAGGGGACAGGGTGAATGAAAAACTGTTTTTT. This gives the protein CASSQGDRVNEKLFF.

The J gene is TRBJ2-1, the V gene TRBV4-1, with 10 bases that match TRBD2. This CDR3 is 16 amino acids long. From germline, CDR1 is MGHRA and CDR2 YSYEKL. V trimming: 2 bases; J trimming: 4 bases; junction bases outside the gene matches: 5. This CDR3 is CASSQSGTSDYNEQFF. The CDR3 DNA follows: TGCGCCAGCAGCCAATCAGGGACTAGCGATTACAATGAGCAGTTCTTC.

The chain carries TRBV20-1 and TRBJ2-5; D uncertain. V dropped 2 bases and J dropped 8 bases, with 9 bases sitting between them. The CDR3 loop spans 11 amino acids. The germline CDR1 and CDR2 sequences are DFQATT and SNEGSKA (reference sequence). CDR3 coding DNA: TGCAGTGCTAGACTGGCCCCAACCCAGTACTTC. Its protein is CSARLAPTQYF.

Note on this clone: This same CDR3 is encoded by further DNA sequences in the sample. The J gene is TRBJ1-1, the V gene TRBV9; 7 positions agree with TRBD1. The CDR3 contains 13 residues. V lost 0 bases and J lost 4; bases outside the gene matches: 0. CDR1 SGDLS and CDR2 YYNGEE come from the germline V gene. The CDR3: CASSVGQGTEAFF. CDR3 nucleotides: TGTGCCAGCAGCGTAGGACAGGGCACTGAAGCTTTCTTT.

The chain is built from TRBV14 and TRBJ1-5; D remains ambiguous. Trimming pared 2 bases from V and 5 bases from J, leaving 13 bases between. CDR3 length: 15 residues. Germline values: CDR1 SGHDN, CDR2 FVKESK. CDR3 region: CASSQPLLIHQPQHF. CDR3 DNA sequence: TGTGCCAGCAGCCAACCCCTCCTAATTCATCAGCCCCAGCATTTT.

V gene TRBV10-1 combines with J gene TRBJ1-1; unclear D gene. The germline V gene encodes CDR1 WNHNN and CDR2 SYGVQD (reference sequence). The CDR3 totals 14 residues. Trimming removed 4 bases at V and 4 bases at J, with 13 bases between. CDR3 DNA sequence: TGCGCCAGCAGTGTGACTCCCCGAGGCACTGAAGCTTTCTTT. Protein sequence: CASSVTPRGTEAFF.